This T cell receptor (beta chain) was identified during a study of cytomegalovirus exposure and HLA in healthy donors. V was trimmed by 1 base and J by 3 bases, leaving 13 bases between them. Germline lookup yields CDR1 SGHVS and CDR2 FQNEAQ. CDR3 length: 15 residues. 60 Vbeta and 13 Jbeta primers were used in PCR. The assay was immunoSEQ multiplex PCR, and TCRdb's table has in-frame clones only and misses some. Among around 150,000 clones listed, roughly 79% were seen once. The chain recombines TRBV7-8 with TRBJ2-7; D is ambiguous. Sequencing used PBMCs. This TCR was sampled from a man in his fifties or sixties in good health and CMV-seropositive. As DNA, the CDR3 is TGTGCCAGCAGCTTAGAAGTCGGCTCTAGCTACGAGCAGTACGTC. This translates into CASSLEVGSSYEQYV.